This TCR beta chain was identified during a study of blood T cell repertoires in COVID-19. Study-wide context: Sources were T cells, B-cell-depleted T cells, or PBMCs; the material itself was cDNA or gDNA.

The CDR3 has 15 amino acids. Trimming removed 6 bases from V and 0 bases from J, with 13 bases in between. CDR1 and CDR2 (germline): SGHRS, YFSETQ. The repertoire was sequenced with immunoSEQ multiplex PCR; TCRdb's copy has only in-frame clones and lacks some. This table holds over 200,000 clones, 75% to 95% found once. The TCR sequence derives from a person aged 18 to 35 with COVID-19, enrolled during active disease. Material: peripheral blood. The V call is TRBV5-1, the J call TRBJ1-3; D is unclear. Here the CDR3 reads CASTPTASSGNTIYF. The CDR3 DNA is TGCGCCAGCACCCCGACTGCAAGCTCTGGAAACACCATATATTTT.